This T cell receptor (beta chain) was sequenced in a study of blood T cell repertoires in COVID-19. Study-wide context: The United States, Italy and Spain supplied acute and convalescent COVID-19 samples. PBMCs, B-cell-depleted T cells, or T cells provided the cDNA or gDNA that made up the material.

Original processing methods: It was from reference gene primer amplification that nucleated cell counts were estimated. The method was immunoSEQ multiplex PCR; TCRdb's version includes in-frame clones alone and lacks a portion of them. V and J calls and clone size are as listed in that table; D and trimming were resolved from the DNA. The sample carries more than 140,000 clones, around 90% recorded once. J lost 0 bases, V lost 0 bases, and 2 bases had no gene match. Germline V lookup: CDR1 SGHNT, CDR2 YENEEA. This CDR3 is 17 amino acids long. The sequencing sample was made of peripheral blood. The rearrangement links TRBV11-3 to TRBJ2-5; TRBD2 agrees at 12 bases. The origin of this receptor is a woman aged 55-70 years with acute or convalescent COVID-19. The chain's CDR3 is CASSLDTSGGYQETQYF. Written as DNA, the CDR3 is TGTGCCAGCAGCTTAGATACTAGCGGGGGGTACCAAGAGACCCAGTACTTC.